The clone carrying this T cell receptor (beta chain) has more than one count but fewer than ten. The antigen remains undetermined. These data are taken from a study of vaccination effects on CD4 cells after COVID-19. Study-level findings and limits: Vaccine- and infection-induced clones showed marked clonal contraction late following vaccination.

The germline gives CDR1 LNHDA, CDR2 SQIVND (reference sequence). This CDR3 has 17 residues. V was trimmed by 3 bases and J by 0 bases, leaving 12 bases between them. Under the ViraFEST assay, PBMC were stimulated with viral peptide pools so that antigen-specific CD4+ T cells expanded. Sequencing was performed afterwards. Isolating CD4+ T cells followed more than 9 days of culture. Two doses of BNT162b2 or mRNA-1273 vaccine were administered to participants. IL-2 medium took the place of half the medium on both days 3 and 7. Using immunoSEQ multiplex PCR, the repertoire was profiled, and TCRdb retains in-frame clones only, with some absent. The table lists about 31,000 clones, more than 55% of them singletons.

This chain links TRBV19 with TRBJ2-6, with D perhaps given as TRBD1 or TRBD2 (5 bases each). The source of this sequence is a human donor who received a COVID-19 vaccine. The starting material was CD4+ T cells from PBMCs cultured with SARS-CoV-2 spike peptides, obtained after COVID-19 vaccination. Here the CDR3 DNA reads TGTGCCAGTAGTATTCGGGACGGGGACTCTGGGGCCAACGTCCTGACTTTC. As protein: CASSIRDGDSGANVLTF.